This T cell receptor (beta chain) was observed in a study of shared T cell receptors in the human thymus. CDR1 and CDR2 (germline): MNHNS, SASEGT. This CDR3 has 13 amino acids. Trimming removed 6 bases from V and 2 bases from J; junction bases left unmatched: 3. Sequencing was performed with immunoSEQ multiplex PCR; in TCRdb, only in-frame clones are kept and a portion is missing. The table lists about 660,000 clones, roughly 90% of them singletons, with 0.0095% to 0.013% in the top ten. These data are also associated with another study on human thymus T cells. Per that study: Corrective surgery for congenital heart defects was being performed on the healthy Finnish infants who served as donors. Resections from corrective heart surgery supplied the thymus tissue. In thymic and blood repertoires alike, V and J usage looked biased. Thymic repertoires overlap heavily among unrelated individuals, related research has reported.

The sequenced material came from thymocytes. This sequence was found in a boy less than two years old with a congenital heart defect. This chain links TRBV6-1 with TRBJ2-5, with 7 bases that match TRBD1. The CDR3 DNA is TGTGCCAGCAGACCGGACAGGCAAGAGACCCAGTACTTC. This codes for CASRPDRQETQYF.